This T cell receptor (beta chain) was profiled in a study of response to subunit inactivated influenza vaccine. This clonotype has ten or more counts. Its antigen is still unknown. The CDR3 consists of 13 residues. Trimming took 6 bases from V and 1 from J, leaving 10 bases between them. One entry per CDR3 protein results from TCRdb running MiXCR on the RT-PCR reads. Among roughly 650,000 distinct CDR3 sequences listed, around 15% were seen once. Study findings and constraints: Few new T cells, the authors suggested, are recruited by each seasonal influenza vaccination.

The V gene is TRBV12-3 or TRBV12-4, the J gene TRBJ2-7; D may be TRBD1 or TRBD2 (5 bases each). This clonotype originated in a man in his fifties who received an inactivated influenza vaccine. This specimen consisted of PBMCs from blood, obtained approximately 15 days before vaccination. The CDR3 loop is CASRIEGSYEQYF. DNA for the CDR3: TGTGCCAGCAGGATCGAGGGGTCCTACGAGCAGTACTTC.